The 14 T cell receptor beta chains listed next were all sequenced from one sample in a study of T cell changes during pregnancy in multiple sclerosis. TCRdb's table, derived via immunoSEQ multiplex PCR, lists solely in-frame clones and lacks some. This sample has 40,000 or so clones, with around 90% found just once. The sequences come from CD4+ T cells from peripheral blood mononuclear cells, collected in the third trimester of pregnancy. The receptor source for this set is a female donor with multiple sclerosis, enrolled in a pregnancy study.

The genes are TRBV7-8 and TRBJ1-3; 7 bases align to TRBD1. Germline CDR1 reads SGHVS; CDR2 reads FQNEAQ. This CDR3 is 14 amino acids long. Trimming cost V 5 bases and J 4 bases; bases outside gene matches: 5. CDR3 bases: TGTGCCAGCAGCCTAGGGACAGCAGGAAACACCATATATTTT. This gives the protein CASSLGTAGNTIYF.

This clone was found a few times. This chain joins TRBV14 and TRBJ1-1; 11 bases are a match to TRBD1. Germline CDR1 SGHDN, CDR2 FVKESK. The CDR3 sequence is 16 residues long. V lost 3 bases to trimming and J lost 5 bases; unmatched junction nucleotides: 8. The CDR3 DNA reads TGTGCCAGCAGCCAGAGCCTGGGACAGGGGGGGACTGAAGCTTTCTTT. It encodes CASSQSLGQGGTEAFF.

CDR3 protein: CASSPPRGDTQYF. Written as DNA, the CDR3 is TGTGCCAGCTCACCACCCCGGGGAGATACGCAGTATTTT. This chain links TRBV18 with TRBJ2-3; TRBD2 might be the D (5 bases). Germline lookup yields CDR1 KGHSH and CDR2 LQKENI. This CDR3 is 13 amino acids long. V gave up 0 bases and J gave up 5 bases, with 6 bases separating them.

The table lists this clone with a few counts. The CDR3 region is CASSKITGGEQYF. CDR3 coding DNA: TGTGCCAGCAGCAAAATAACCGGGGGCGAGCAGTACTTC. This chain links TRBV7-8 with TRBJ2-7; the D gene is possibly TRBD2 (6 bases). The CDR3 totals 13 residues. Trimming removed 5 bases at V and 6 bases at J, with 14 bases between. The germline V gene has CDR1 SGHVS and CDR2 FQNEAQ.

The chain uses TRBV5-5 and TRBJ2-3; a weak D match, TRBD2 (6 bases). The germline V gene has CDR1 SGHKS and CDR2 YYEKEE (reference sequence). Trimming removed 4 bases at V and 0 bases at J, with 15 bases between. CDR3 size: 16 residues. CDR3 loop: CASSPRGATSTDTQYF. CDR3 nucleotide sequence: TGTGCCAGCAGCCCTCGCGGGGCCACTAGCACAGATACGCAGTATTTT.

The V call is TRBV2, the J call TRBJ1-1; D is perhaps TRBD1 (5 bases). Germline assignment: CDR1 SNHLY and CDR2 FYNNEI. This CDR3 comprises 15 residues. V was pared by 4 bases and J by 0 bases, with 12 bases between. This CDR3 reads CASSVRGSLNTEAFF. CDR3 coding DNA: TGTGCCAGCAGTGTTCGGGGGTCCCTGAACACTGAAGCTTTCTTT.

This chain links TRBV19 with TRBJ1-4, with D possibly matching TRBD1 (5 bases). This CDR3 spans 14 amino acids. V was trimmed by 2 bases and J by 4 bases, leaving 8 bases between them. CDR1 is LNHDA and CDR2 is SQIVND in the germline V gene (reference sequence). The CDR3 bases are TGTGCCAGTAGTATACAGGGTAATAATGAAAAACTGTTTTTT. It yields the protein CASSIQGNNEKLFF.

The count of this clone is one. The chain links TRBV7-9 to TRBJ2-2, with D uncertain. The germline V gene has CDR1 SEHNR and CDR2 FQNEAQ (reference sequence). CDR3 length: 12 amino acids. Trimming pared 5 bases from V and 7 bases from J, leaving 8 bases between. CDR3 nucleotides: TGTGCCAGCAGCCCAGCTAGCGGGGAGCTGTTTTTT. This translates into CASSPASGELFF.

The chain has TRBV7-7 and TRBJ2-1, with no clear D. Trimming took off 5 bases at V and 0 bases at J, with 17 bases between the two ends. This CDR3 is built from 17 residues. Germline CDR1 SSHAT, CDR2 FNYEAQ (reference sequence). CDR3 residues: CASSPRGGGLSYNEQFF. CDR3 nucleotide sequence: TGTGCCAGCAGCCCAAGAGGTGGCGGCCTCTCCTACAATGAGCAGTTCTTC. The full variable domain, its missing parts supplied by reference TRBV7-7 and TRBJ2-1, is GAGVSQSPRYKVTKRGQDVTLRCDPISSHATLYWYQQALGQGPEFLTYFNYEAQPDKSGLPSDRFSAERPEGSISTLTIQRTEQRDSAMYRCASSPRGGGLSYNEQFFGPGTRLTVL.

The chain combines TRBV18 with TRBJ2-3; D is unresolved. The ends were cut back, 2 bases at V and 2 bases at J, with 11 bases in the middle. Germline CDR1 is KGHSH and CDR2 is LQKENI. CDR3 size: 15 residues. CDR3 sequence: CASSPGGRVTDTQYF. DNA of the CDR3: TGTGCCAGCTCACCAGGCGGTCGGGTCACAGATACGCAGTATTTT.

The chain uses TRBV27 and TRBJ2-3, with a tentative D call TRBD1 (5 bases). Germline V gene sequence: CDR1 MNHEY, CDR2 SMNVEV (reference sequence). The length of the CDR3 is 18 residues. The V end was cut by 6 bases, the J end by 1 base, with 23 bases between. The CDR3 DNA is TGTGCCAGCAGGCCGCCTTTAGGTCGACAGAGAGGCACAGATACGCAGTATTTT. Translating it yields CASRPPLGRQRGTDTQYF.

In this sample, this clone turned up a few times. The chain couples TRBV2 to TRBJ2-1, with 13 positions matching TRBD2. With V trimmed by 7 bases and J by 0 bases, 3 bases remained unmatched. Germline V lookup: CDR1 SNHLY, CDR2 FYNNEI. The CDR3 spans 16 residues. CDR3 residues: CASMRTSGSSYNEQFF. The CDR3 bases are TGTGCCAGCATGAGGACTAGCGGGAGCTCCTACAATGAGCAGTTCTTC.

As to this clone: Other nucleotide sequences in the sample specify the same CDR3. The rearrangement links TRBV7-2 to TRBJ2-3; 8 bases fit TRBD2. CDR1 is SGHTA and CDR2 is FQGNSA in the germline V gene. J lost 2 bases, V lost 5 bases, and 3 bases had no gene match. The CDR3 totals 14 residues. The DNA for the CDR3 is TGTGCCAGCAGCCCCGGACTAGCCACAGATACGCAGTATTTT. Translated, it gives CASSPGLATDTQYF.

The chain is built from TRBV2 and TRBJ2-1, with D tentatively TRBD2 (6 bases). This CDR3 is 16 amino acids long. Germline CDR1 and CDR2: SNHLY and FYNNEI. Trimming cost V 6 bases and J 2 bases, with 17 bases left between them. The CDR3 DNA follows: TGTGCCAGCAGGCAACATCGGGACTTACCCTACAATGAGCAGTTCTTC. Translated, it gives CASRQHRDLPYNEQFF.